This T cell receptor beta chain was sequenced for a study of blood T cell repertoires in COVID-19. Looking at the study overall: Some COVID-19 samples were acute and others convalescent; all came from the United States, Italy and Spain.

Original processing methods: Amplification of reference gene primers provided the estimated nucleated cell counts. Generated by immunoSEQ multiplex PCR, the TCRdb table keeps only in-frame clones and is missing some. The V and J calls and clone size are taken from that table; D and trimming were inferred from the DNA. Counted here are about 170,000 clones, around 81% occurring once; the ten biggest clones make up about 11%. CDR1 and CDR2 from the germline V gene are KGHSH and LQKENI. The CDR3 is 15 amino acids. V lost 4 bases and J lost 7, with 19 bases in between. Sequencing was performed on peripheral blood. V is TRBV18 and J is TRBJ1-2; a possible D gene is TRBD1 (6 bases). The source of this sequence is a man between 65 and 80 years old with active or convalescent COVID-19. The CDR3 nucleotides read TGTGCCAGCTCACGCACTTCCGGGGGGCAAAGTGGCTACACCTTC. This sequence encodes CASSRTSGGQSGYTF.